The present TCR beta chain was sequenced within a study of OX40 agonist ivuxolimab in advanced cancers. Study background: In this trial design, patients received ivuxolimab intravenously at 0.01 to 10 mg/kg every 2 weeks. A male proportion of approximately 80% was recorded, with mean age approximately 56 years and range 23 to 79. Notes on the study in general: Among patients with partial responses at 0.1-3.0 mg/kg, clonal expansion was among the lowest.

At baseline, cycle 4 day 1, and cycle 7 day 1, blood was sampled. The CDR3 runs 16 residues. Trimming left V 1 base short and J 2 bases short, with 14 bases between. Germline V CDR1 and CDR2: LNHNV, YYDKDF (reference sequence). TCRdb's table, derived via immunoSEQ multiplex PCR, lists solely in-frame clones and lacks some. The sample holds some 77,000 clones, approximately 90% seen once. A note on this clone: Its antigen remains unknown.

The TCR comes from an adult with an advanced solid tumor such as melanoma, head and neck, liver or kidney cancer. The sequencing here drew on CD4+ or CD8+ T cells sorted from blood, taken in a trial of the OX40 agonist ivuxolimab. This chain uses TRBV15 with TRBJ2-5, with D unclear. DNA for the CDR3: TGTGCCACCAGCAGAGGGGCTCCCAATACTCAAGAGACCCAGTACTTC. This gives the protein CATSRGAPNTQETQYF.